One and the same sample provided the 17 T cell receptor beta chains below, sequenced in a study of blood T cell repertoires in COVID-19. Profiled with immunoSEQ multiplex PCR; TCRdb holds only in-frame clones, not every one. The repertoire holds about 210,000 clones, with over 75% as singletons. Sequencing input: peripheral blood. Source of these receptors: a woman aged 35 to 49 with acute or convalescent COVID-19.

This chain connects TRBV24-1 to TRBJ2-3; perhaps TRBD1 as D (6 bases). The CDR3 is 15 amino acids. Germline CDR1 KGHDR, CDR2 SFDVKD. V lost 5 bases and J lost 6, with 17 bases in between. CDR3 region: CATSATGSGTDTQYF. DNA of the CDR3: TGTGCCACCAGTGCAACAGGGAGCGGTACTGATACGCAGTATTTT.

The chain uses TRBV7-9 and TRBJ2-2, with 8 nucleotides matching TRBD1. Looked up from germline, CDR1 is SEHNR and CDR2 is FQNEAQ (reference sequence). The CDR3 sequence is 17 residues long. With 8 bases clipped from V and 0 bases from J, the junction kept 11 bases outside the gene matches. The CDR3 spells CASSRGPLITNTGELFF. DNA for the CDR3: TGTGCCAGCTCCAGGGGGCCCCTAATTACGAACACCGGGGAGCTGTTTTTT.

The CDR3 DNA reads TGCAGCGTTGTACGGGACAGTGTTAACACCGGGGAGCTGTTTTTT. Translating gives CSVVRDSVNTGELFF. This chain joins TRBV29-1 and TRBJ2-2; 7 bases line up with TRBD1. The germline V gene has CDR1 SQVTM and CDR2 ANQGSEA. There are 15 residues in the CDR3. Trimming cost V 4 bases and J 2 bases; bases outside gene matches: 7.

The chain is built from TRBV27 and TRBJ2-7; 11 nucleotides line up with TRBD2. The CDR3 has 15 residues. J gave up 7 bases and V 6 bases, and 11 bases lay outside the gene matches. The germline V gene has CDR1 MNHEY and CDR2 SMNVEV (reference sequence). In nucleotides, the CDR3 is TGTGCCAGCAGATTAACTAGCGGGGGCTTCGGGGAGCAGTACGTC. Translated: CASRLTSGGFGEQYV.

The gene calls are TRBV5-1 and TRBJ2-1; 9 nucleotides agree with TRBD1. Germline values: CDR1 SGHRS, CDR2 YFSETQ. The CDR3 has 14 residues. With 6 bases clipped from V and 7 bases from J, the junction kept 8 bases outside the gene matches. The CDR3: CASTTGGAINEQFF. In nucleotides, the CDR3 is TGCGCCAGCACCACAGGGGGCGCGATTAATGAGCAGTTCTTC.

The rearrangement links TRBV25-1 to TRBJ2-2; 7 bases fit TRBD1. The germline gives CDR1 MGHDK, CDR2 SYGVNS. The trim removed 9 bases at V and 1 base at J, leaving 14 bases unmatched. This CDR3 has 17 residues. CDR3 DNA sequence: TGTGCCAGGGTCCTCGATTCCGGGACAGAGAACACCGGGGAGCTGTTTTTT. This codes for CARVLDSGTENTGELFF. The full variable domain, rest sourced from reference TRBV25-1 and TRBJ2-2, is EADIYQTPRYLVIGTGKKITLECSQTMGHDKMYWYQQDPGMELHLIHYSYGVNSTEKGDLSSESTVSRIRTEHFPLTLESARPSHTSQYLCARVLDSGTENTGELFFGEGSRLTVL.

V and J are TRBV2 and TRBJ1-5; no definite D call. This CDR3 has 13 residues. Trimming removed 5 bases at V and 3 bases at J, with 8 bases between. Germline CDR1 is SNHLY and CDR2 is FYNNEI. The CDR3, as DNA: TGTGCCAGCAGTTCGGACTTCAATCAGCCCCAGCATTTT. It encodes CASSSDFNQPQHF. Looking up the rest from reference TRBV2 and TRBJ1-5 gives the full variable domain: EPEVTQTPSHQVTQMGQEVILRCVPISNHLYFYWYRQILGQKVEFLVSFYNNEISEKSEIFDDQFSVERPDGSNFTLKIRSTKLEDSAMYFCASSSDFNQPQHFGDGTRLSIL.

The chain employs TRBV6-1 and TRBJ1-3, with D hard to call. Deletions cut 2 bases from V and 4 bases from J, with 12 bases between. Germline V gene data show CDR1 as MNHNS and CDR2 as SASEGT. CDR3 length: 15 residues. The CDR3 DNA reads as TGTGCCAGCAGTGAATTGAGGGTTTACGGAAACACCATATATTTT. This codes for CASSELRVYGNTIYF.

J is TRBJ2-2 and V is TRBV15; D unresolved. CDR1 LNHNV and CDR2 YYDKDF come from the germline V gene (reference sequence). V dropped 1 base and J dropped 7 bases, with 10 bases sitting between them. The CDR3 totals 14 residues. This CDR3 is CATSRGAAIGELFF. CDR3 coding DNA: TGTGCCACCAGCAGAGGGGCCGCGATCGGGGAGCTGTTTTTT. Full variable domain (missing parts from reference TRBV15 and TRBJ2-2): DAMVIQNPRYQVTQFGKPVTLSCSQTLNHNVMYWYQQKSSQAPKLLFHYYDKDFNNEADTPDNFQSRRPNTSFCFLDIRSPGLGDTAMYLCATSRGAAIGELFFGEGSRLTVL.

The chain couples TRBV6-5 to TRBJ1-2, with 7 bases identical to TRBD1. This CDR3 is 13 amino acids long. The V gene end was trimmed by 8 bases and the J gene end by 4 bases; junction bases not matched to a gene: 7. The germline V gene has CDR1 MNHEY and CDR2 SVGAGI. CDR3 region: CASVVQGSYGYTF. The CDR3 DNA is TGTGCCAGCGTGGTACAGGGGAGCTATGGCTACACCTTC.

CDR3 sequence reads: CASSPSGTGQQPQHF. For the CDR3, the DNA is TGTGCCAGTAGTCCATCCGGGACAGGCCAACAGCCCCAGCATTTT. The J gene is TRBJ1-5, the V gene TRBV19, with 8 bases identical to TRBD1. J lost 7 bases, V lost 5 bases, and 10 bases had no gene match. The CDR3 length is 15 residues. CDR1 and CDR2 from the germline V gene are LNHDA and SQIVND (reference sequence).

The rearrangement links TRBV6-5 to TRBJ1-4, with no clear D. This CDR3 has 15 amino acids. Germline lookup yields CDR1 MNHEY and CDR2 SVGAGI. The V end lost 8 bases, the J end lost 5 bases, and 18 bases lay between the germline ends. The CDR3 protein is CASSYTGSINEKLFF. The DNA of the CDR3 is TGTGCCAGCTCGTATACGGGGTCTATAAATGAAAAACTGTTTTTT.

V gene TRBV15 combines with J gene TRBJ1-1, with 9 positions matching TRBD1. Germline loops: CDR1 LNHNV, CDR2 YYDKDF (reference sequence). The CDR3 is 17 amino acids. J lost 4 bases, V lost 1 base, and 10 bases had no gene match. The CDR3 DNA reads TGTGCCACCAGCAGAGGCTCCCCTGTACAGGGGGCCACTGAAGCTTTCTTT. As protein: CATSRGSPVQGATEAFF.

This rearrangement joins TRBV5-1 to TRBJ1-1; 7 positions match TRBD1. The CDR3 runs to 16 residues. The J segment lost 5 bases and the V segment lost 0 bases, leaving 10 bases of the junction unmatched. Germline assignment: CDR1 SGHRS and CDR2 YFSETQ. The CDR3 bases are TGCGCCAGCAGCTTGGAGGGGGCAGGTCCGAGGACTGAAGCTTTCTTT. As protein: CASSLEGAGPRTEAFF.

The chain combines TRBV30 with TRBJ1-4; 11 bases are shared with TRBD1. The CDR3 consists of 15 residues. CDR1 and CDR2 (germline): GTSNPN, SVGIG (reference sequence). Trimming cost V 6 bases and J 7 bases; bases outside gene matches: 10. The CDR3 sequence: CACQSPGTGGEKLFF. The CDR3 DNA follows: TGTGCCTGCCAAAGTCCCGGGACAGGGGGTGAAAAACTGTTTTTT. Looking up the rest from reference TRBV30 and TRBJ1-4 gives the full variable domain: SQTIHQWPATLVQPVGSPLSLECTVEGTSNPNLYWYRQAAGRGLQLLFYSVGIGQISSEVPQNLSASRPQDRQFILSSKKLLLSDSGFYLCACQSPGTGGEKLFFGSGTQLSVL.

The chain joins TRBV5-6 to TRBJ1-2, with D tentatively TRBD1 (5 bases). The germline V gene encodes CDR1 SGHDT and CDR2 YYEEEE. The CDR3 has 14 amino acids. V lost 2 bases to trimming and J lost 6 bases, with 14 bases between them. The CDR3 loop is CASSLPQGGDGYTF. The CDR3 DNA sequence: TGTGCCAGCAGCTTACCTCAGGGAGGAGATGGCTACACCTTC.

The CDR3 DNA sequence: TGTGCCAGCATCCCGGGACAGGGTCAAAACACCATATATTTT. This encodes CASIPGQGQNTIYF. The V and J genes are TRBV6-6 and TRBJ1-3; 9 nucleotides line up with TRBD1. Per the germline V gene, CDR1 is MNHNY and CDR2 is SVGAGI (reference sequence). CDR3 length: 14 amino acids. The V gene end was trimmed by 7 bases and the J gene end by 6 bases; junction bases not matched to a gene: 7.